This T cell receptor beta chain was obtained from a study of blood T cell repertoires in COVID-19 (dated by TCRdb to the early 2020s). General notes on the study: The collaborator samples originated in the United States, Italy and Spain and spanned the acute and convalescent phases of COVID-19. The material from the prospective study consisted of cDNA or gDNA derived from T cells, B-cell-depleted T cells, or PBMCs. Deeply sampled blood TCRbeta repertoires from subjects exposed to, actively infected with, or recovered from COVID-19 were included in the dataset. The repertoires were made available in a free public database intended to serve as a resource for research on the immune response to SARS-CoV-2. Samples came from the ongoing ImmuneRACE study (first 160 participants) plus 1,254 subjects from 6 global collaborators. Nearly every sample came with metadata listing a de-identified subject ID, COVID-19 status, age in years and sex. Where available, HLA class I and class II types were obtained from metadata supplied by the sample provider rather than from assay-based typing. General findings and caveats noted by the study authors: Clinical and demographic metadata were provided uncurated, with the amount varying by source and participant.

The immunoSEQ Assay, a bias-controlled multiplex PCR, was used to amplify TCRbeta CDR3 regions from genomic DNA. The original methods were these. The number of nucleated cells in each sample was estimated from the amplification of reference gene primers within the assay. Sequence reads were collapsed and filtered to measure the absolute abundance of every unique TCRbeta CDR3 rearrangement. For each sample, productive Simpson clonality was calculated as the square root of Simpson's diversity index across productive rearrangements. TCRdb's version of the immuneACCESS table is confined to in-frame rearrangements and falls short of the full clone set. An unresolved V gene accounts for under half of the shortfall where checked; the remainder is of unknown origin. V, J and clone size reflect that table, while D and trimming were determined from the DNA. Across this sample there are about 29,000 clones, with 80% to 90% seen only once. The ten biggest clones cover roughly 3.9% of the sample.

As to this clone: Its antigen is still unknown. One base away there is no much larger clone; base qualities are not given.

The CDR3 runs 16 residues from the cysteine to the phenylalanine. Just the 48-base CDR3 DNA is kept, in frame starting at base 1. V loses 0 bases, J loses 0 bases, and the germline ends lie 12 bases apart. In the germline V gene, CDR1 corresponds to SGHAT and CDR2 to FQNNGV. Each collaborating institution followed its own protocols to collect whole blood in K2EDTA tubes. Collaborator samples were shipped for TCRbeta analysis as frozen whole blood, isolated PBMCs, or DNA extracted from either sample type. The clonotype originates from a human donor in a cohort sampled during active COVID-19. The chain employs TRBV11-2 and TRBJ2-7; the best D guess is TRBD1, with 6 bases matching. The sequenced sample consisted of peripheral blood. The nucleotide sequence reads TGTGCCAGCAGCTTAGATCAGGGGCCGCCCTCCTACGAGCAGTACTTC. Translated, this gives CASSLDQGPPSYEQYF.